The present T cell receptor (beta chain) was sequenced within a study of STAT5B mutations in CD4+ large granular lymphocyte leukemia. Overall study findings and caveats: Patient CD4-sorted repertoires stayed more clonal than healthy ones after leukemic-clone removal.

The germline gives CDR1 MNHEY, CDR2 SVGAGI. V lost 10 bases, J lost 5 bases, and 6 bases lay in between. The CDR3 loop spans 9 amino acids. Sequencing used immunoSEQ multiplex PCR; TCRdb keeps in-frame clones, though not all of them. The top ten clones hold about 7% of a sample with roughly 34,000 clones, over 60% of them seen once. To note about this clone: What it binds is unknown.

Input material: CD4+ T cells from blood buffy coats. The chain couples TRBV6-5 to TRBJ2-7, with a possible D match to TRBD2 (5 bases). The TCR was taken from a human donor in good health. CDR3 coding DNA: TGTGCCACCGGGGACGAGCAGTACTTC. Protein: CATGDEQYF.